These 5 T cell receptor beta chains came from one sample sequenced in a study of regulatory T cells in long-lasting Graves disease. The sample's time point: newly diagnosed GD, antithyroid drugs for less than 3 months. The authors made the TCR library using RNA they extracted from PBMCs. Arm-PCR of CDR3 regions and iRepertoire HTBI primers were the basis on which TCR beta libraries were built. TCRdb fed the multiplex PCR reads into MiXCR, producing one record per CDR3 protein. The sample lists approximately 540,000 distinct CDR3 sequences; about 12% were seen once. Separately, the same data were catalogued under a study of T cells in Graves' hyperthyroidism and ophthalmopathy.

Sequences were derived from peripheral blood mononuclear cells (PBMCs), sampled at new diagnosis, from a patient treated with antithyroid drugs. The source is a young woman with Graves disease.

This clonotype was detected ten times or more. The chain carries TRBV5-1 and TRBJ2-1, with D possibly being TRBD2 (6 bases). Trimming pared 4 bases from V and 5 bases from J, leaving 19 bases between. The germline gives CDR1 SGHRS, CDR2 YFSETQ. The CDR3 has 16 residues. The CDR3 loop reads CASSLKGLRMNNEQFF. CDR3 nucleotide sequence: TGCGCCAGCAGCCTAAAGGGACTCCGAATGAACAATGAGCAGTTCTTC.

This clonotype showed up many times. The chain uses TRBV11-2 and TRBJ2-5; D gene uncertain. The CDR3 is made up of 14 amino acids. Looked up from germline, CDR1 is SGHAT and CDR2 is FQNNGV. The V and J ends lost 4 bases and 1 base respectively, with 10 bases between them. The CDR3 sequence is CASSSPSGQETQYF. CDR3 in DNA: TGTGCCAGCAGCTCCCCTTCCGGCCAAGAGACCCAGTACTTC.

This clonotype was detected only a few times. The V and J genes are TRBV11-2 and TRBJ2-7; D call uncertain. The CDR3 is made up of 16 amino acids. Trimming shortened V by 5 bases and J by 6 bases, and 23 bases separated the two germline ends. Germline CDR1 reads SGHAT; CDR2 reads FQNNGV. The CDR3 loop reads CASSQDVAGRYREQYF. The CDR3 bases are TGTGCCAGCAGCCAAGACGTGGCAGGTCGTTATCGCGAGCAGTACTTC.

This clonotype appeared many times. This chain joins TRBV3-1 and TRBJ2-1; 7 bases fit TRBD2. Germline CDR1 reads LGHDT; CDR2 reads YNNKEL (reference sequence). V dropped 4 bases and J dropped 0; count of bases not matched to a gene: 6. The CDR3 has 16 amino acids. In nucleotides, the CDR3 is TGTGCCAGCAGCCTTTTGGGGGGGTCCTCCTACAATGAGCAGTTCTTC. As protein: CASSLLGGSSYNEQFF.

There are many counts of this clonotype. The chain has TRBV3-1 and TRBJ2-3; D gene uncertain. Germline V lookup: CDR1 LGHDT, CDR2 YNNKEL (reference sequence). CDR3 length: 13 amino acids. V dropped 6 bases and J dropped 6 bases, with 13 bases sitting between them. CDR3 residues: CASSRRNFDTQYF. The CDR3 DNA reads as TGTGCCAGCAGTCGAAGGAATTTTGATACGCAGTATTTT.